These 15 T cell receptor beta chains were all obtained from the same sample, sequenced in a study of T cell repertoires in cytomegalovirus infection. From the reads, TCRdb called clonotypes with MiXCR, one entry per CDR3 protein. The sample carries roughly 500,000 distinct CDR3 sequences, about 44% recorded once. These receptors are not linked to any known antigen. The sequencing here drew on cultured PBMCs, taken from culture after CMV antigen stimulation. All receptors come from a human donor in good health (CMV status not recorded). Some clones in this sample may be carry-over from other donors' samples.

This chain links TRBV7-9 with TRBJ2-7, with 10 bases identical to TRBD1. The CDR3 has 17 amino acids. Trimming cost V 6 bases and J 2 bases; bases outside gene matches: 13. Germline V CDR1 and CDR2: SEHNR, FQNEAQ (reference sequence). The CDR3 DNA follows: TGTGCCAGCAGTTCGCCGGGACAGGGGTTCAGGGCCTACGAGCAGTACTTC. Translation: CASSSPGQGFRAYEQYF.

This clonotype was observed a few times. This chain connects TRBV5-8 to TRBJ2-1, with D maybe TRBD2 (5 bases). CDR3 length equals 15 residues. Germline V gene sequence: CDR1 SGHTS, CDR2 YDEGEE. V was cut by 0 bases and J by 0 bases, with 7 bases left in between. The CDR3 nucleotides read TGTGCCAGCAGCTTGGCGGAGGACTCCTACAATGAGCAGTTCTTC. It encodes CASSLAEDSYNEQFF.

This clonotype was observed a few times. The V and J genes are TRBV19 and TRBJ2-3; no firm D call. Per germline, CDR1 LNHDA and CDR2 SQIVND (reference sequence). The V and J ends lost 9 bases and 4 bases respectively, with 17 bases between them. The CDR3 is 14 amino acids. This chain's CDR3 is CASQDPRLADTQYF. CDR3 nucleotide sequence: TGTGCCAGCCAGGACCCCCGACTCGCAGATACGCAGTATTTT. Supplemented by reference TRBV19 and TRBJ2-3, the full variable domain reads DGGITQSPKYLFRKEGQNVTLSCEQNLNHDAMYWYRQDPGQGLRLIYYSQIVNDFQKGDIAEGYSVSREKKESFPLTVTSAQKNPTAFYLCASQDPRLADTQYFGPGTRLTVL.

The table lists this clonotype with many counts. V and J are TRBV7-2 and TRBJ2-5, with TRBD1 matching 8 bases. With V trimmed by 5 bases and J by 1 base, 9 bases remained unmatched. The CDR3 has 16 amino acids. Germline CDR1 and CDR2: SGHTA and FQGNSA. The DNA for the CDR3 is TGTGCCAGCAGCACCTACTCAACAGGGGGCCAAGAGACCCAGTACTTC. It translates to CASSTYSTGGQETQYF.

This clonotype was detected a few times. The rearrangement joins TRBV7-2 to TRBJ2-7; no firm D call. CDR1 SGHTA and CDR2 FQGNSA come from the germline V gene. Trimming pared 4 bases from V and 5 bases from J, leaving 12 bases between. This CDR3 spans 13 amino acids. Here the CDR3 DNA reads TGTGCCAGCAGCTCCTACAGAAAGAACGAGCAGTACTTC. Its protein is CASSSYRKNEQYF. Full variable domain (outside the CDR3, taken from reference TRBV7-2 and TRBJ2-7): GAGVSQSPSNKVTEKGKDVELRCDPISGHTALYWYRQSLGQGLEFLIYFQGNSAPDKSGLPSDRFSAERTGGSVSTLTIQRTQQEDSAVYLCASSSYRKNEQYFGPGTRLTVT.

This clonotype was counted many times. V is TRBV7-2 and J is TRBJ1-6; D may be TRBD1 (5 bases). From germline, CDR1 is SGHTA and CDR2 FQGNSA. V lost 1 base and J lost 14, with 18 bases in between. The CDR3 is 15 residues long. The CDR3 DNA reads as TGTGCCAGCAGCTTAGGCGGGACCACATGGAATGCCCTCCACTTT. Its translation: CASSLGGTTWNALHF.

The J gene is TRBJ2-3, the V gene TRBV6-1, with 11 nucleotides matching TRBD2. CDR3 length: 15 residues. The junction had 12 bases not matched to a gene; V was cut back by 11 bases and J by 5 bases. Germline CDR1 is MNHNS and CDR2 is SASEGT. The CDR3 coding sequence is TGTGCCGGATCCCCGACTAGCGGGATCGAAGATACGCAGTATTTT. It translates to CAGSPTSGIEDTQYF.

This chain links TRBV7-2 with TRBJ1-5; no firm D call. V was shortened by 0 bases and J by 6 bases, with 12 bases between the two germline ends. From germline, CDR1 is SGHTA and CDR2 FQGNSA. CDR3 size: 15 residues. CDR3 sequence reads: CASSLASGSGQPQHF. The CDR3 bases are TGTGCCAGCAGCTTAGCGTCGGGGTCGGGTCAGCCCCAGCATTTT.

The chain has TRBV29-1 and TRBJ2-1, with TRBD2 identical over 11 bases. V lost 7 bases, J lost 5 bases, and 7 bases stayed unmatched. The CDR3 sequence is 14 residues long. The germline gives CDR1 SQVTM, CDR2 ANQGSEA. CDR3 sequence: CSARSTSGDNEQFF. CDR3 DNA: TGCAGCGCCCGATCGACTAGCGGGGACAATGAGCAGTTCTTC.

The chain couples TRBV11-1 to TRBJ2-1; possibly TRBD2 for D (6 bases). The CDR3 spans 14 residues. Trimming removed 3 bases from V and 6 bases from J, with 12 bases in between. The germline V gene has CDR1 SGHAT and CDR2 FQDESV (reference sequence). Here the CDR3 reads CASSFFAGGNEQFF. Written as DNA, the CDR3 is TGTGCCAGCAGCTTTTTCGCCGGGGGCAATGAGCAGTTCTTC. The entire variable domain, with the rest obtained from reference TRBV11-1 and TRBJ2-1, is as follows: EAEVAQSPRYKITEKSQAVAFWCDPISGHATLYWYRQILGQGPELLVQFQDESVVDDSQLPKDRFSAERLKGVDSTLKIQPAELGDSAMYLCASSFFAGGNEQFFGPGTRLTVL.

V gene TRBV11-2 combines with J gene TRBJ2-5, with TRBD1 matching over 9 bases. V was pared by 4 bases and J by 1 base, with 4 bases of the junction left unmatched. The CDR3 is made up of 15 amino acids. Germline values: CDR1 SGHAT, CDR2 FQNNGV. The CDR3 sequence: CASSYRDRVQETQYF. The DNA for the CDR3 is TGTGCCAGCAGCTACCGGGACAGGGTCCAAGAGACCCAGTACTTC.

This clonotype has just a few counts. CDR3 sequence (DNA): TGTGCCAGTAGTATAGGGGGGGGAACCTACAATGAGCAGTTCTTC. Protein product: CASSIGGGTYNEQFF. The V and J genes are TRBV19 and TRBJ2-1, with 7 bases aligning to TRBD2. Germline V gene sequence: CDR1 LNHDA, CDR2 SQIVND (reference sequence). V was pared by 1 base and J by 2 bases, with 2 bases of the junction left unmatched. The CDR3 runs to 15 residues.

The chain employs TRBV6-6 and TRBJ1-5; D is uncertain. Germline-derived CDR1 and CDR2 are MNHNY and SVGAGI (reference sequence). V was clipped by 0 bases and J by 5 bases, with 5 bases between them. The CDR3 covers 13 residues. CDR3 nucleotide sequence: TGTGCCAGCAGTTACTCGGGTTATCAGCCCCAGCATTTT. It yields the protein CASSYSGYQPQHF.

CDR3 in DNA: TGTGCCAGCAGCTTAGGGATAGCGGATCAAGAGACCCAGTACTTC. Translation gives CASSLGIADQETQYF. The rearrangement joins TRBV7-6 to TRBJ2-5, with D perhaps matching TRBD2 (6 bases). Germline assignment: CDR1 SGHVS and CDR2 FNYEAQ. Trimming removed 1 base from V and 2 bases from J, with 11 bases in between. The CDR3 runs to 15 residues.

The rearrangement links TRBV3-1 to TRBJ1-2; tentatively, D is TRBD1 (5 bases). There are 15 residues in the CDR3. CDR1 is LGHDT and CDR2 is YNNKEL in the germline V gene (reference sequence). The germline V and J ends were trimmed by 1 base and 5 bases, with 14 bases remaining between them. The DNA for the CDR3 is TGTGCCAGCAGCCAAGTCGCCGGGACGCTATATGGCTACACCTTC. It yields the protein CASSQVAGTLYGYTF.